The 7 T cell receptor beta chains below all came from one sample that was sequenced in a study of metastatic and nonmetastatic thyroid tumors. Not a single patient had been given any form of treatment at any point before undergoing thyroid surgery. MiXCR reprocessed the PCR reads for TCRdb. The top ten clones hold 8.5% to 14% of a sample with around 6,000 clones, approximately 16% of them seen once. Sequencing was performed on tumor tissue. The receptor set was obtained from a male donor with papillary thyroid cancer or a benign thyroid nodule (not recorded which). Some clones in this sample may be carry-over from other donors' samples.

Judged by abundance, this clone is medium-sized. This chain uses TRBV11-1 with TRBJ2-5; a possible D gene is TRBD1 (5 bases). This CDR3 comprises 15 residues. Trimming shortened V by 5 bases and J by 4 bases, and 17 bases separated the two germline ends. Looked up from germline, CDR1 is SGHAT and CDR2 is FQDESV (reference sequence). The chain's CDR3 is CASSPSPWGVETQYF. The CDR3 DNA sequence: TGTGCCAGCAGCCCTTCACCGTGGGGCGTAGAGACCCAGTACTTC.

The table lists this clone with many counts. The chain combines TRBV18 with TRBJ2-7, with TRBD1 identical over 7 bases. Germline CDR1 and CDR2: KGHSH and LQKENI. The V gene end was trimmed by 3 bases and the J gene end by 5 bases; junction bases not matched to a gene: 10. CDR3 size: 15 residues. The CDR3 sequence: CASSPKGAAQNEQYF. CDR3 bases: TGTGCCAGCTCACCTAAGGGGGCCGCTCAGAACGAGCAGTACTTC. Full variable domain (outside the CDR3, taken from reference TRBV18 and TRBJ2-7): NAGVMQNPRHLVRRRGQEARLRCSPMKGHSHVYWYRQLPEEGLKFMVYLQKENIIDESGMPKERFSAEFPKEGPSILRIQQVVRGDSAAYFCASSPKGAAQNEQYFGPGTRLTVT.

This clone was picked up many times. This chain connects TRBV12-3 or TRBV12-4 to TRBJ2-2; 7 bases match TRBD1. V was clipped by 6 bases and J by 4 bases; unmatched bases: 5. The CDR3 runs to 14 residues. The CDR3 bases are TGTGCCAGCAGACCAGGGGGATTCACCGGGGAGCTGTTTTTT. Protein sequence: CASRPGGFTGELFF.

This clone was seen a few times. V and J are TRBV27 and TRBJ1-5; TRBD1 is a possible D gene (5 bases). Trimming shortened V by 4 bases and J by 7 bases, and 8 bases separated the two germline ends. The germline gives CDR1 MNHEY, CDR2 SMNVEV (reference sequence). CDR3 length: 12 amino acids. CDR3 sequence: CASSSGRQPQHF. CDR3 DNA: TGTGCCAGCAGTTCAGGGCGGCAGCCCCAGCATTTT.

This clone is termed medium-sized. In DNA form, the CDR3 reads TGTGCCAGCAATCCTTCGGGGAATTCACCCCTCCACTTT. It translates to CASNPSGNSPLHF. The chain carries TRBV6-1 and TRBJ1-6, with D unresolved. Deletions cut 7 bases from V and 7 bases from J, with 11 bases between. CDR1 is MNHNS and CDR2 is SASEGT in the germline V gene. The CDR3 loop spans 13 amino acids.

By sample share, this clone is medium-sized. The chain links TRBV27 to TRBJ2-7, with 10 bases fitting TRBD1. Germline assignment: CDR1 MNHEY and CDR2 SMNVEV (reference sequence). The length of the CDR3 is 16 residues. V dropped 1 base and J dropped 3; count of bases not matched to a gene: 6. The DNA of the CDR3 is TGTGCCAGCAGTTTATTTTGGGGACAGGGGTTCTACGAGCAGTACTTC. It codes for CASSLFWGQGFYEQYF.

By frequency in the sample, this clone is medium-sized. The junction departs from the called germline gene at one end, perhaps through a read error. The V call is TRBV10-1, the J call TRBJ2-7; 11 nucleotides line up with TRBD1. The CDR3 runs to 14 residues. Germline V gives CDR1 WNHNN, CDR2 SYGVQD (reference sequence). In nucleotides, the CDR3 is TGCGCCAGCAGTGAGATCAGGACAGGGGGCCTCTTGGACTTC. This sequence encodes CASSEIRTGGLLDF.